The rows below give T cell receptor beta chains drawn from one sample of a study of shared clonotypes between healthy human individuals. Some clones are missing from TCRdb's copy, which holds only in-frame ones; the method was immunoSEQ multiplex PCR. Counted here are just over 2,000,000 clones, just under 95% occurring once; the ten biggest clones make up about 1.1%. The sequenced material came from naive CD8+ T cells sorted from blood. The source is a man between 18 and 29 years old in good health. Each CDR3 is given with its conserved first and last residue. D genes are given only for firm matches. Not all rows give a size; the values are once, few, many and, for expanded clones, a class.

j_gene | d_gene | abundance | v_gene | CDR3nt | CDR3aa
TRBJ1-5 | - | once | TRBV4-1 | TGCGCCAGCAGCCCGGGTACTAGCAATCAGCCCCAGCATTTT | CASSPGTSNQPQHF
TRBJ1-1 | - | - | TRBV28 | TGTGCCAGCAGTTTGGCAGGCCCCACCTACACTGAAGCTTTCTTT | CASSLAGPTYTEAFF
TRBJ2-3 | - | - | TRBV5-1 | TGCGCCACCTCACGGCAGACCGGATCCTCTCCAGATACGCAGTATTTT | CATSRQTGSSPDTQYF
TRBJ2-3 | - | - | TRBV7-6 | TGTGCCAGCAGCCCCCCGGGCTCAGATACGCAGTATTTT | CASSPPGSDTQYF
TRBJ2-7 | - | - | TRBV4-1 | TGCGCCAGCAGCCAAGAGACCCTTGGGGCCTACGAGCAGTACTTC | CASSQETLGAYEQYF
TRBJ1-5 | - | - | TRBV10-1 | TGCGCCAGCAGTGAAAAGGACACCTATAGCAATCAGCCCCAGCATTTT | CASSEKDTYSNQPQHF
TRBJ2-7 | - | - | TRBV29-1 | TGCAGCGTTGAAGGACACCATCCCGAGCAGTACTTC | CSVEGHHPEQYF
TRBJ1-5 | TRBD1 | - | TRBV5-1 | TGCGCCAGCAGCCCAAGGACAGGGATGGGCAATCAGCCCCAGCATTTT | CASSPRTGMGNQPQHF
TRBJ1-6 | - | once | TRBV11-2 | TGTGCCAGCAGCCTCAGGGGAGAAAATTCACCCCTCCACTTT | CASSLRGENSPLHF
TRBJ2-5 | - | once | TRBV6-5 | TGTGCCAGCAGTTGGGGTTTTGGGAGGAGAGAGACCCAGTACTTC | CASSWGFGRRETQYF
TRBJ2-7 | TRBD1 | - | TRBV28 | TGTGCCAGCAGCCCGATGACAGGGGCGCCTTACGAGCAGTACTTC | CASSPMTGAPYEQYF
TRBJ2-1 | TRBD2 | - | TRBV9 | TGTGCCAGCAGCGCTTGGGAGGGCTCCCATGAGCAGTTCTTC | CASSAWEGSHEQFF
TRBJ2-5 | TRBD1 | - | TRBV7-9 | TGTGCCAGCAAACAGGGGGCAGGGGCGGAGACCCAGTACTTC | CASKQGAGAETQYF
TRBJ1-1 | - | - | TRBV5-1 | TGCGCCAGCAGCTTGGCTGTCTTAGGGAGGGCGAACACTGAAGCTTTCTTT | CASSLAVLGRANTEAFF
TRBJ2-1 | TRBD2 | - | TRBV4-1 | TGCGCCAGCAGCCAAGAACGGCTAGCGGGAGGAAATGAGCAGTTCTTC | CASSQERLAGGNEQFF
TRBJ1-1 | - | - | TRBV5-6 | TGTGCCAGCAGCTGGGGCACTGAAGCTTTCTTT | CASSWGTEAFF
TRBJ2-1 | - | - | TRBV5-6 | TGTGCCAGCAGCTCCAACCCCGTGGGGAAGGTAGATGAGCAGTTCTTC | CASSSNPVGKVDEQFF
TRBJ1-3 | - | - | TRBV6-1 | TGTGCCAGCAGTGAATTCGGGGCCTCTGGAAACACCATATATTTT | CASSEFGASGNTIYF
TRBJ2-3 | - | - | TRBV7-2 | TGTGCCAGCAGCCCACGATATCAAGTCACCAGCACAGATACGCAGTATTTT | CASSPRYQVTSTDTQYF
TRBJ1-1 | TRBD1 | - | TRBV10-3 | TGTGCCATCACCTCCCCCGGGACAGGGGTCACTGAAGCTTTCTTT | CAITSPGTGVTEAFF
TRBJ2-2 | TRBD1 | many | TRBV14 | TGTGCCAGCAGCCAACGTGGACAGGTCACCGGGGAGCTGTTTTTT | CASSQRGQVTGELFF
TRBJ2-7 | - | - | TRBV7-6 | TGTGCCAGCAGCTCAGACATCGTTGGGGGGGAGCAGTACTTC | CASSSDIVGGEQYF
TRBJ1-1 | - | few | TRBV29-1 | TGCAGCGTTGAACCGAACACTGAAGCTTTCTTT | CSVEPNTEAFF
TRBJ1-1 | - | - | TRBV18 | TGTGCCAGCTCACCACCGGGGGATGAAGCTTTCTTT | CASSPPGDEAFF
TRBJ1-1 | - | - | TRBV10-3 | TGTGCCATCAGTGAGCCCAGTGTGGCTGAAGCTTTCTTT | CAISEPSVAEAFF
TRBJ1-1 | - | - | TRBV6-5 | TGTGCCAGCAGTTACACGGATAACACTGAAGCTTTCTTT | CASSYTDNTEAFF
TRBJ2-3 | - | once | TRBV14 | TGTGCCAGCAGCCCACCCTTCAGCTCTCCTAGCACAGATACGCAGTATTTT | CASSPPFSSPSTDTQYF
TRBJ1-6 | - | - | TRBV6-5 | TGTGCCAGCAGTTACGCGACACTGTATAATTCACCCCTCCACTTT | CASSYATLYNSPLHF
TRBJ2-7 | - | - | TRBV5-1 | TGCGCCAGCAGCTTGGTCCGTTTGAGGACAGAGGCTTACGAGCAGTACTTC | CASSLVRLRTEAYEQYF
TRBJ2-5 | TRBD2 | - | TRBV27 | TGTGCCAGCAGTTTAGGAGCGGGGTACCAAGAGACCCAGTACTTC | CASSLGAGYQETQYF
TRBJ2-1 | - | - | TRBV4-1 | TGCGCCAGCAGCCAAGAGGGCAATGAGCAGTTCTTC | CASSQEGNEQFF
TRBJ2-7 | - | - | TRBV7-9 | TGTGCCAGCAGCTTCTCGGCTTCCTACGAGCAGTACTTC | CASSFSASYEQYF
TRBJ1-1 | - | - | TRBV25-1 | TGTGCCAGCAGTGAATATCCGGAAACTGAAGCTTTCTTT | CASSEYPETEAFF
TRBJ1-1 | TRBD1 | - | TRBV13 | TGTGCCAGCAGCTCGACAGGGGTTGGTGAAGCTTTCTTT | CASSSTGVGEAFF
TRBJ1-2 | TRBD1 | - | TRBV27 | TGTGCCAGCAGTTCTCGCAGGGGGCTCGGCTACACCTTC | CASSSRRGLGYTF
TRBJ1-2 | - | - | TRBV6-5 | TGTGCCAGCAGAAAGCAGGGGAAGAGTCACTATGGCTACACCTTC | CASRKQGKSHYGYTF
TRBJ2-3 | - | - | TRBV5-1 | TGCGCCAGCAGCGCCGGGACAAATCAGGGAGATACGCAGTATTTT | CASSAGTNQGDTQYF
TRBJ1-1 | - | - | TRBV27 | TGTGCCAGCATGGGAGAGGGAGGGCTTGTCAGCGCTGAAGCTTTCTTT | CASMGEGGLVSAEAFF
TRBJ1-2 | - | - | TRBV27 | TGTGCCAGCAGCCTCGTAGGGCAGGAAGGGCCATATGGCTACACCTTC | CASSLVGQEGPYGYTF
TRBJ2-7 | - | - | TRBV10-2 | TGCGCCAGCAGTGGGACAGAGAGCTCCTACGAGCAGTACTTC | CASSGTESSYEQYF
TRBJ1-1 | - | - | TRBV7-9 | TGTGCCAGCAGCCCCCAAAGCCCTCAGGGGAACACTGAAGCTTTCTTT | CASSPQSPQGNTEAFF
TRBJ1-5 | - | - | TRBV11-2 | TGTGCCAGCAGCCCAGGTTTCGGGGGAGATCAGCCCCAGCATTTT | CASSPGFGGDQPQHF
TRBJ2-7 | - | - | TRBV9 | TGTGCCAGCAGCTCTCGGGATACTTCATCCTACGAGCAGTACTTC | CASSSRDTSSYEQYF
TRBJ2-1 | TRBD1 | - | TRBV4-2 | TGTGCCAGCAGCCAAGGACAGGGATTCGGCAATGAGCAGTTCTTC | CASSQGQGFGNEQFF
TRBJ2-2 | - | - | TRBV9 | TGTGCCAGCAGCGTAGCTCTATCCACCGGGGAGCTGTTTTTT | CASSVALSTGELFF
TRBJ2-7 | - | - | TRBV30 | TGTGCCTGGAGTATGGGAGAAGGTGGCGAGCAGTACTTC | CAWSMGEGGEQYF
TRBJ2-1 | TRBD2 | - | TRBV5-1 | TGCGCCAGCAGCCCGGGAACGGGAGGGCCCTACAATGAGCAGTTCTTC | CASSPGTGGPYNEQFF
TRBJ1-4 | TRBD1 | - | TRBV13 | TGTGCCAGCAGTCTCACAGGGGCAACTAATGAAAAACTGTTTTTT | CASSLTGATNEKLFF
TRBJ1-6 | - | once | TRBV11-2 | TGTGCCAGCAGCTTAGTCCGGGTTTTGGGCGATTCACCCCTCCACTTT | CASSLVRVLGDSPLHF
TRBJ2-7 | TRBD1 | - | TRBV6-6 | TGTGCCGGCAGCCACACCGGACAGGGGAGTTACGAGCAGTACTTC | CAGSHTGQGSYEQYF
TRBJ2-3 | - | - | TRBV27 | TGTGCCAGCAGTTTCTGGCTTGGGACAGATACGCAGTATTTT | CASSFWLGTDTQYF
TRBJ2-7 | - | - | TRBV9 | TGTGCCAGCAGCGTAGCTCCCACCTACGAGCAGTACTTC | CASSVAPTYEQYF
TRBJ2-1 | - | - | TRBV6-4 | TGTGCCAGCAGTGACCCTAACAATGAGCAGTTCTTC | CASSDPNNEQFF
TRBJ1-2 | - | once | TRBV7-9 | TGTGCCAGCAGACAGGATTATGGCTACACCTTC | CASRQDYGYTF
TRBJ2-5 | TRBD1 | - | TRBV10-3 | TGTGCCATCAGTGATCCCGGGACAGGGACCGCCCAAGAGACCCAGTACTTC | CAISDPGTGTAQETQYF